The 14 T cell receptor beta chains reported below all come from one sample, sequenced in a study of CD4 and CD8 cells across lung adenocarcinoma regions. In TCRdb, the PCR reads were re-called with MiXCR into one record per CDR3 protein. Among approximately 9,100 distinct CDR3 sequences listed, about half were seen once. Sequencing used CD4+ T cells from the margin of a lung tumor. The receptors were sampled from a male donor with lung adenocarcinoma. The CD4 and CD8 labels of this study may be unreliable.

V is TRBV6-1 and J is TRBJ2-5; no clear D. With 4 bases removed from V and 11 bases from J, the gap between germline ends came to 11 bases. The CDR3 sequence is 11 residues long. Germline assignment: CDR1 MNHNS and CDR2 SASEGT. CDR3 DNA: TGTGCCAGCAGTGCCTACACGGAGCAGTACTTC. It specifies CASSAYTEQYF.

The chain joins TRBV10-2 to TRBJ1-6, with 12 bases aligning to TRBD1. The ends lost 6 bases at V and 7 bases at J; junction bases unmatched: 7. This CDR3 region has 16 residues. Per germline, CDR1 WSHSY and CDR2 SAAADI. The CDR3 sequence is CASRGGQGAKNSPLHF. The CDR3 DNA follows: TGCGCCAGCAGGGGGGGACAGGGGGCAAAGAATTCACCCCTCCACTTT.

Within the sample, this clonotype is medium-sized. The rearrangement uses TRBV6-1 and TRBJ2-2; D possibly matches TRBD1 or TRBD2 (5 bases each). V lost 7 bases, J lost 1 base, and 7 bases lay in between. The V gene's germline CDR1 is MNHNS and CDR2 SASEGT. The length of the CDR3 is 13 residues. CDR3 nucleotide sequence: TGTGCCAGCACGAGGGGGAACACCGGGGAGCTGTTTTTT. The encoded protein is CASTRGNTGELFF.

As to this clonotype: One junction end disagrees with the germline gene, perhaps due to a read error. The chain links TRBV10-3 to TRBJ2-3, with D possibly matching TRBD2 (5 bases). The CDR3 consists of 14 residues. From germline, CDR1 is ENHRY and CDR2 SYGVKD. For the CDR3, the DNA is TGTGCGGGCCTCGGGGTCTGTAGCACAGAGACGCAGTATTTT. This translates into CAGLGVCSTETQYF.

The CDR3 DNA reads TGTGCCATCAGTGCCGCTACTGGGGGGCGTAACACAGATACGCAGTATTTT. The encoded protein is CAISAATGGRNTDTQYF. V and J are TRBV10-3 and TRBJ2-3; D possibly matches TRBD1 or TRBD2 (6 bases each). Germline CDR1 and CDR2: ENHRY and SYGVKD. The CDR3 runs 17 residues. V was shortened by 4 bases and J by 2 bases, with 19 bases between the two germline ends.

The V gene is TRBV7-6, the J gene TRBJ2-1; TRBD1 agrees at 9 bases. The CDR3 loop spans 16 amino acids. V shed 5 bases and J 6 bases; nucleotides not matched to a gene: 11. In germline, CDR1 is SGHVS, CDR2 FNYEAQ. This chain's CDR3 is CASSRVATGGSNEQFF. In DNA form, the CDR3 reads TGTGCCAGCAGCCGCGTGGCGACAGGGGGAAGCAATGAGCAGTTCTTC.

This chain uses TRBV11-2 with TRBJ2-1, with 12 bases aligning to TRBD2. V gave up 5 bases and J gave up 6 bases; unmatched junction bases: 2. Germline lookup yields CDR1 SGHAT and CDR2 FQNNGV. This CDR3 has 14 residues. The CDR3 coding sequence is TGTGCCAGCAGCCTGGGACTAGCGGGCAATGAGCAGTTCTTC. It yields the protein CASSLGLAGNEQFF.

Regarding this clonotype: Since a much larger clone is just one base distant, this may be a read error. The V call is TRBV6-5, the J call TRBJ2-1; D ambiguous. Germline V lookup: CDR1 MNHEY, CDR2 SVGAGI. The CDR3 loop spans 13 amino acids. Deletions cut 2 bases from V and 10 bases from J, with 12 bases between. The CDR3, as DNA: TGTGCCAGCAGTTACGGACCTTTCTACGAGCAGTTCTTC. As protein: CASSYGPFYEQFF.

Only a few counts were recorded for this clonotype. V is TRBV9 and J is TRBJ1-2, with 10 bases fitting TRBD1. The CDR3 loop spans 12 amino acids. Germline loops: CDR1 SGDLS, CDR2 YYNGEE. The ends lost 8 bases at V and 8 bases at J; junction bases unmatched: 6. Written as DNA, the CDR3 is TGTGCCAGTCGACAGGGGGCGGGGGGCTACACCTTC. It yields the protein CASRQGAGGYTF.

This clonotype has ten or more counts. The rearrangement joins TRBV18 to TRBJ1-4; 7 bases line up with TRBD1. This CDR3 is built from 14 residues. With V trimmed by 2 bases and J by 8 bases, 5 bases remained unmatched. Germline V CDR1 and CDR2: KGHSH, LQKENI. DNA for the CDR3: TGTGCCAGCTCACCAGGACAGGTTGGGGAAAAACTGTTTTTT. Residues: CASSPGQVGEKLFF.

V and J are TRBV7-2 and TRBJ2-5; TRBD2 agrees at 15 bases. There are 16 residues in the CDR3. The ends lost 5 bases at V and 5 bases at J; junction bases unmatched: 6. CDR1 SGHTA and CDR2 FQGNSA come from the germline V gene. The DNA of the CDR3 is TGTGCCAGCAGCCCCTGGACTAGCGGGGGGGGGGAGACCCAGTACTTC. Translated: CASSPWTSGGGETQYF.

The chain uses TRBV6-5 and TRBJ1-2; tentatively, D is TRBD1 (6 bases). The V gene lost 0 bases and the J gene lost 3 bases, with 11 bases spanning the gap. The CDR3 is 15 amino acids. Germline loops: CDR1 MNHEY, CDR2 SVGAGI. CDR3 region: CASSYSNRVDYGYTF. The CDR3 nucleotides read TGTGCCAGCAGTTACTCGAACAGGGTAGACTATGGCTACACCTTC.

The chain links TRBV6-5 to TRBJ2-1; no clear D. The closer fit of TRBJ2-3 to the DNA end suggests the J call may be wrong. The germline V gene has CDR1 MNHEY and CDR2 SVGAGI. The CDR3 is 14 residues long. The CDR3 region has the DNA TGTGCCAGCAGTTACTCTCCTCTAGAAGATACGCAGTATTTT. This sequence encodes CASSYSPLEDTQYF.

This clonotype was recorded a few times. CDR3 loop: CASSEYMKGGQYF. CDR3 coding DNA: TGTGCCAGCAGTGAATATATGAAGGGGGGGCAGTACTTC. The rearrangement joins TRBV25-1 to TRBJ2-1, with D possibly being TRBD1 or TRBD2 (6 bases each). The J call may be mistaken, given a closer DNA end match to TRBJ2-7. The CDR3 loop spans 13 amino acids. From germline, CDR1 is MGHDK and CDR2 SYGVNS.